Shown below are 10 T cell receptor beta chains from a single sample sequenced in a study of T cell responses to AZD1222 COVID-19 vaccine (dated by TCRdb to about 2021). Interpreted using the paper, the time point label stands for: baseline before first vaccination. In the paper's terms, the treatment or condition label means: meningococcal conjugate vaccine given as trial control. Library generation was performed with the immunoSEQ multiplex PCR assay. TCRdb provides this immuneACCESS table in a form limited to in-frame rearrangements. Some clones are lacking; in checked studies, under half of them reflect an unresolved V gene, and why the rest are absent is not known. This sample lists 150,000 to 180,000 clones; approximately 87% were detected once. Roughly 5% of the sample goes to the ten largest clones. The material sequenced was peripheral blood, taken on day 0 of MenACWY control vaccination. These receptor sequences come from an adult in good health.

The chain recombines TRBV6-6 with TRBJ1-6; D uncertain. V was trimmed by 2 bases and J by 7 bases, leaving 9 bases between them. Germline CDR1 and CDR2: MNHNY and SVGAGI (reference sequence). The CDR3 totals 14 residues. The DNA of the CDR3 is TGTGCCAGCAGTTACGTCGCGGCAAATTCACCCCTCCACTTT. Translation gives CASSYVAANSPLHF.

This rearrangement joins TRBV5-1 to TRBJ2-2; D unresolved. The CDR3 is 14 amino acids. In germline, CDR1 is SGHRS, CDR2 YFSETQ. Trimming cost V 2 bases and J 3 bases, with 8 bases left between them. In DNA, the CDR3 is TGCGCCAGCAGCTTAGACACATACACCGGGGAGCTGTTTTTT. Translation gives CASSLDTYTGELFF.

The chain combines TRBV12-3 or TRBV12-4 with TRBJ1-2; D is unresolved. V lost 3 bases to trimming and J lost 3 bases, with 5 bases between them. CDR3 size: 12 residues. CDR3 in amino acids: CASSFGDYGYTF. The CDR3, as DNA: TGTGCCAGCAGTTTCGGTGACTATGGCTACACCTTC.

The chain recombines TRBV19 with TRBJ1-1; 9 bases line up with TRBD1. The junction had 8 bases not matched to a gene; V was cut back by 6 bases and J by 3 bases. The germline CDR1 and CDR2 sequences are LNHDA and SQIVND (reference sequence). The CDR3 is made up of 15 amino acids. The CDR3 spells CASRRGQGLDTEAFF. The CDR3 DNA sequence: TGTGCCAGTAGGAGGGGACAGGGCTTGGACACTGAAGCTTTCTTT.

V gene TRBV11-2 combines with J gene TRBJ2-7, with 15 bases that match TRBD2. This CDR3 region has 15 residues. The trim removed 5 bases at V and 6 bases at J, leaving 5 bases unmatched. Germline CDR1 and CDR2: SGHAT and FQNNGV. CDR3 coding DNA: TGTGCCAGCAGCCCTGGACTAGCGGGAGGGTCCGAGCAGTACTTC. Its translation: CASSPGLAGGSEQYF.

The chain joins TRBV7-9 to TRBJ2-3; TRBD2 is a possible D gene (6 bases). V gave up 5 bases and J gave up 6 bases, with 15 bases separating them. The CDR3 consists of 14 residues. The germline CDR1 and CDR2 sequences are SEHNR and FQNEAQ (reference sequence). CDR3 nucleotides: TGTGCCAGCAGCCCATCCGGGAGTGCGGATACGCAGTATTTT. As protein: CASSPSGSADTQYF.

The rearrangement links TRBV6-5 to TRBJ2-2; TRBD1 or TRBD2 may be the D gene (6 bases each). Germline CDR1 MNHEY, CDR2 SVGAGI. Trimming took off 5 bases at V and 5 bases at J, with 15 bases between the two ends. CDR3 length equals 15 residues. CDR3: CASSPYGGHTGELFF. The CDR3 nucleotides read TGTGCCAGCAGTCCATATGGGGGGCATACCGGGGAGCTGTTTTTT.

V gene TRBV23-1 combines with J gene TRBJ2-7; D is unresolved. TRBV23-1 counts as an open reading frame of uncertain function. V lost 10 bases and J 7 bases, leaving 14 bases between the germline ends. This CDR3 comprises 11 residues. CDR3 DNA sequence: TGCGCCAACCCTTGGGGTCAGGAGCAGTACTTC. This sequence encodes CANPWGQEQYF.

The chain uses TRBV5-6 and TRBJ2-7; TRBD2 aligns across 7 bases. J was trimmed by 3 bases and V by 3 bases; bases with no gene match: 9. Germline CDR1 reads SGHDT; CDR2 reads YYEEEE. The CDR3 spans 15 residues. CDR3 in DNA: TGTGCCAGCAGCTCCCTGATGGGAGGGCTCTACGAGCAGTACGTC. Amino acids: CASSSLMGGLYEQYV.

The V and J genes are TRBV6-1 and TRBJ1-4; 10 nucleotides match TRBD1. Germline CDR1 and CDR2: MNHNS and SASEGT. The V segment lost 6 bases and the J segment 6 bases; nucleotides outside the gene matches: 7. CDR3 length equals 15 residues. The DNA for the CDR3 is TGTGCCAGCAGCCGACCGGGACAGGGGCATGAAAAACTGTTTTTT. This encodes CASSRPGQGHEKLFF.